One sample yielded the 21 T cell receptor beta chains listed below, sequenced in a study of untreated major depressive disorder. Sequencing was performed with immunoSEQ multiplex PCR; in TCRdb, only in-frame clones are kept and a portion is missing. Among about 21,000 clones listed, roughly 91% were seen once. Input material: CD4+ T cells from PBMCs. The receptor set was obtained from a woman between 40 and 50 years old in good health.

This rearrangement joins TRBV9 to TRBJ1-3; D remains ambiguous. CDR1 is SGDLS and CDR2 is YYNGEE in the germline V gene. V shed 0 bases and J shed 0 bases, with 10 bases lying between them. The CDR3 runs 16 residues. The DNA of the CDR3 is TGTGCCAGCAGCGTAGCCGGCGGCGACTCTGGAAACACCATATATTTT. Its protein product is CASSVAGGDSGNTIYF. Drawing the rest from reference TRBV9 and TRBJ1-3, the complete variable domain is DSGVTQTPKHLITATGQRVTLRCSPRSGDLSVYWYQQSLDQGLQFLIQYYNGEERAKGNILERFSAQQFPDLHSELNLSSLELGDSALYFCASSVAGGDSGNTIYFGEGSWLTVV.

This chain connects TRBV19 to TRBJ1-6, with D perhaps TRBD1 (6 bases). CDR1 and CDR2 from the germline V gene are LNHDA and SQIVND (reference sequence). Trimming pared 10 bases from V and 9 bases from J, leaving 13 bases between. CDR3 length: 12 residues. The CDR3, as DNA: TGTGCCACGGGCTCAGGGGTTTCACCCCTCCACTTT. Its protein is CATGSGVSPLHF.

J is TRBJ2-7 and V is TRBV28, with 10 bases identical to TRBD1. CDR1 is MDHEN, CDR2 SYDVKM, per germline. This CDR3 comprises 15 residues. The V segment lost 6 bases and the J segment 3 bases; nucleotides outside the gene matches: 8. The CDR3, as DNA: TGTGCCAGCAGGGGACAGGGGATTGCCGACTACGAGCAGTACGTC. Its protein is CASRGQGIADYEQYV.

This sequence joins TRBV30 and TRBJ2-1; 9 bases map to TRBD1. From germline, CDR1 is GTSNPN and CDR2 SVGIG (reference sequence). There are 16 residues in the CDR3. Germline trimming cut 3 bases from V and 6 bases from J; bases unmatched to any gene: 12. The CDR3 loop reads CAWSGDTGGFSNEQFF. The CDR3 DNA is TGTGCCTGGAGCGGAGACACAGGGGGCTTCTCCAATGAGCAGTTCTTC.

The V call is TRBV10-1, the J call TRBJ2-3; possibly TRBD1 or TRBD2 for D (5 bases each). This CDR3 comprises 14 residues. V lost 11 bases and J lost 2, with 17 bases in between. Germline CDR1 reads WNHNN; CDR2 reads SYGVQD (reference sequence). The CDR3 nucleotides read TGCGCCGTTCTGAGGGGTTTTTACACAGATACGCAGTATTTT. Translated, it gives CAVLRGFYTDTQYF.

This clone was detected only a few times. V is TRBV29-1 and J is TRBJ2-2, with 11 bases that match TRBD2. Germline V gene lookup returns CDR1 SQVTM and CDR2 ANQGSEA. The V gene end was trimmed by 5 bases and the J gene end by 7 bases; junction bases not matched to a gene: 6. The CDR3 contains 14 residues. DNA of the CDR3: TGCAGCGTTCAGACTAGCGGGGCGATCGGGGAGCTGTTTTTT. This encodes CSVQTSGAIGELFF.

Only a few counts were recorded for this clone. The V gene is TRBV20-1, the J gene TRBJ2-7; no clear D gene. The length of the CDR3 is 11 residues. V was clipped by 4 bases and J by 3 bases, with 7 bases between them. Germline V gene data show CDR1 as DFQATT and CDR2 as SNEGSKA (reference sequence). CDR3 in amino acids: CSAKLDYEQYV. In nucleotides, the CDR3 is TGCAGTGCTAAACTGGACTACGAGCAGTACGTC.

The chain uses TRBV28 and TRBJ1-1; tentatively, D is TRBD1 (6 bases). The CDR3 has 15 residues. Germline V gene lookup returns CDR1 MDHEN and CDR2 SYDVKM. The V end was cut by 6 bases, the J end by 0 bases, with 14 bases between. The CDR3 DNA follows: TGTGCCAGCAGCCGTCCCGGGACACTGAACACTGAAGCTTTCTTT. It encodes CASSRPGTLNTEAFF.

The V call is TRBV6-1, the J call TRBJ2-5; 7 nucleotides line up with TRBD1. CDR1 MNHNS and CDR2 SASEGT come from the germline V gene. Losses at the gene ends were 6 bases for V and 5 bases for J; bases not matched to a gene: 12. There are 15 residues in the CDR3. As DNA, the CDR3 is TGTGCCAGCAGAACTGACTCAGGGGGATGGGAGACCCAGTACTTC. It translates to CASRTDSGGWETQYF.

The CDR3, as DNA: TGCAGCGTTGTCAAGGGTTCTGGAAACACCATATATTTT. Translated: CSVVKGSGNTIYF. The rearrangement links TRBV29-1 to TRBJ1-3; D remains unclear. There are 13 residues in the CDR3. Trimming left V 4 bases short and J 1 base short, with 8 bases between. CDR1 is SQVTM and CDR2 is ANQGSEA in the germline V gene.

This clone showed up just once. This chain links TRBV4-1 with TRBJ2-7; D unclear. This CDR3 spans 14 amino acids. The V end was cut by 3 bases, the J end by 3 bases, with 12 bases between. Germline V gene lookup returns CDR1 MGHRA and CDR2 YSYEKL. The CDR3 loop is CASSHTWVSYEQYF. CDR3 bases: TGCGCCAGCAGCCACACTTGGGTGAGCTACGAGCAGTACTTC.

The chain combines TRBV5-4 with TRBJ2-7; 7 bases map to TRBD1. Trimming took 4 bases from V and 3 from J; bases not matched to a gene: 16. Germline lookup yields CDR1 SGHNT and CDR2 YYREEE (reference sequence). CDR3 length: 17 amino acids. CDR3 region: CASSASSSTGVVYEQYF. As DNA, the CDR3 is TGTGCCAGCAGCGCTTCCAGTTCAACAGGGGTGGTCTACGAGCAGTACTTC.

CDR3 bases: TGTGCCAGCAGCTTGCGCGCAGAAGCTAACTATGGCTACACCTTC. This gives the protein CASSLRAEANYGYTF. The chain recombines TRBV5-4 with TRBJ1-2; D call uncertain. This CDR3 comprises 15 residues. Germline CDR1 SGHNT, CDR2 YYREEE (reference sequence). V lost 1 base, J lost 0 bases, and 10 bases lay in between.

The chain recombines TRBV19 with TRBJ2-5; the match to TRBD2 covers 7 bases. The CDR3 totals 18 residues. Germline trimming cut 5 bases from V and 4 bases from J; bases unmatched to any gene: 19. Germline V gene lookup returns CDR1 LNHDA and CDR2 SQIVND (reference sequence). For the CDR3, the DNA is TGTGCCAGTAGTCCTTCTCTAGCGGAAGGGCGTCTCGGAGAGACCCAGTACTTC. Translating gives CASSPSLAEGRLGETQYF.

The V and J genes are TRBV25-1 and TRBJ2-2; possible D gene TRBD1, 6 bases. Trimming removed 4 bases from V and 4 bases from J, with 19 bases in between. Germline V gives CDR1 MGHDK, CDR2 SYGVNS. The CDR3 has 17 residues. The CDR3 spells CASSGYTGSPSTGELFF. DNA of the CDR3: TGTGCCAGCAGTGGCTACACAGGGTCCCCCTCCACCGGGGAGCTGTTTTTT.

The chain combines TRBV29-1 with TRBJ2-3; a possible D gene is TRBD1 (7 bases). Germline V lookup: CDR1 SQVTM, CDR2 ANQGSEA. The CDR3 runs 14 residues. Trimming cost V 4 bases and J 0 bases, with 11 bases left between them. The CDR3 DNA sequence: TGCAGCGTTGCAGGGGGGTGGAGCACAGATACGCAGTATTTT. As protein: CSVAGGWSTDTQYF.

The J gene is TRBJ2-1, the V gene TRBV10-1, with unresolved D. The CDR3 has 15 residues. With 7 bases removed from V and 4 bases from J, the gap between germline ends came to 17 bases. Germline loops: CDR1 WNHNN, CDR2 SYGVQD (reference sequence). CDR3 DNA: TGCGCCAGCACGGGTAGAAAAGGGTCATACAATGAGCAGTTCTTC. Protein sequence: CASTGRKGSYNEQFF.

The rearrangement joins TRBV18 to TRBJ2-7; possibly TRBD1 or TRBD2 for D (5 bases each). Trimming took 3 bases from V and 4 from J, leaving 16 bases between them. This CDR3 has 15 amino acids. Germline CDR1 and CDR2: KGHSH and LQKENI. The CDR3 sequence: CASSPGETDGYEQYF. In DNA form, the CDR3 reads TGTGCCAGCTCACCTGGGGAGACAGATGGGTACGAGCAGTACTTC. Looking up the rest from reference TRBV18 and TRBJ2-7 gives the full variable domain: NAGVMQNPRHLVRRRGQEARLRCSPMKGHSHVYWYRQLPEEGLKFMVYLQKENIIDESGMPKERFSAEFPKEGPSILRIQQVVRGDSAAYFCASSPGETDGYEQYFGPGTRLTVT.

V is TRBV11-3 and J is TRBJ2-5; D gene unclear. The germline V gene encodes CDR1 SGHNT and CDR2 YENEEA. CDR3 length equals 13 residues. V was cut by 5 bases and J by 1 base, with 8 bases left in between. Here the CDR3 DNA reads TGTGCCAGCAGCCCGAATTCCCAAGAGACCCAGTACTTC. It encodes CASSPNSQETQYF.

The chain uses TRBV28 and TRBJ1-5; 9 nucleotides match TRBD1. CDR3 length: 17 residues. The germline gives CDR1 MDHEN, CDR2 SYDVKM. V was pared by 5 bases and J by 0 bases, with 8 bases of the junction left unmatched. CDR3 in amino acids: CASSNQGQGYSNQPQHF. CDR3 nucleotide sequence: TGTGCCAGCAGTAATCAGGGACAGGGCTATAGCAATCAGCCCCAGCATTTT.

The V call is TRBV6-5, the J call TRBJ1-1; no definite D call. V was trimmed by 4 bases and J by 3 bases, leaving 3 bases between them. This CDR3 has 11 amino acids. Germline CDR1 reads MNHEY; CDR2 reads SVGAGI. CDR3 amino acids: CASSSDTEAFF. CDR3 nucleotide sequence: TGTGCCAGCAGTTCCGACACTGAAGCTTTCTTT.